Sequencing of this TCR beta chain was carried out in a study of beta chain features in type 1 diabetes. Points from the study as a whole: Within patients, naive, central memory and Treg TCRB repertoires seemed more similar than within healthy donors. Type 1 diabetes patients had moderately but significantly shorter TCRB CDR3s in all four CD4+ subsets.

This clone was observed a handful of times. Its antigen is as yet unknown. The investigators reverse transcribed all of the isolated RNA, so they sequenced expressed TCRB transcripts. Only in-frame clones appear in the TCRdb table, and some are missing; sequencing was by immunoSEQ multiplex PCR. The repertoire holds roughly 50,000 clones, around 40% seen once, with 1.4% to 1.5% in the top ten. Germline V gene lookup returns CDR1 SGHTA and CDR2 FQGNSA. After removal of 4 bases from V and 0 bases from J, the junction contained 6 bases not matched to a gene. The CDR3 loop spans 16 amino acids. The specimen sequenced was Tregs from blood. The chain carries TRBV7-2 and TRBJ1-2, with 9 bases that match TRBD1. This receptor was taken from a man younger than 45 with type 1 diabetes. Written as DNA, the CDR3 is TGTGCCAGCAGCTCGCTACAGGGGGCGGCTAACTATGGCTACACCTTC. Translation gives CASSSLQGAANYGYTF.